Each of the 26 T cell receptor beta chains below was sequenced from the same sample in a study of blood T cell repertoires in COVID-19. TCRdb's copy holds only in-frame clones and misses some; the assay was immunoSEQ multiplex PCR. The sample yields 150,000 or so clones, under 80% seen once. The material sequenced was peripheral blood. The receptors originated from a woman aged 80 or over with acute or convalescent COVID-19.

The V call is TRBV11-2, the J call TRBJ2-3; TRBD2 agrees at 11 bases. Germline CDR1 reads SGHAT; CDR2 reads FQNNGV. The CDR3 is 16 residues long. After removal of 3 bases from V and 4 bases from J, the junction contained 6 bases not matched to a gene. The CDR3 DNA reads as TGTGCCAGCAGCTTGGCTAGCGGGAGGACGGCAGATACGCAGTATTTT. This gives the protein CASSLASGRTADTQYF.

The chain uses TRBV4-3 and TRBJ2-1; 7 nucleotides align to TRBD2. This CDR3 has 15 amino acids. The germline V gene has CDR1 LGHNA and CDR2 YSLEER. With V trimmed by 0 bases and J by 3 bases, 2 bases remained unmatched. The CDR3 DNA reads TGCGCCAGCAGCCAAGAGCAGCGGGGCTACAATGAGCAGTTCTTC. It encodes CASSQEQRGYNEQFF.

The DNA of the CDR3 is TGTGCCAGCAGCGCCGGACAGTTGAACACTGAAGCTTTCTTT. Protein sequence: CASSAGQLNTEAFF. This chain links TRBV7-8 with TRBJ1-1; TRBD1 might be the D (6 bases). Germline V gene sequence: CDR1 SGHVS, CDR2 FQNEAQ. Trimming left V 5 bases short and J 0 bases short, with 10 bases between. CDR3 size: 14 residues.

This clone was detected only a few times. The chain joins TRBV2 to TRBJ2-7; D may be TRBD1 (6 bases). This CDR3 spans 13 amino acids. Germline V CDR1 and CDR2: SNHLY, FYNNEI. Deletions cut 8 bases from V and 6 bases from J, with 17 bases between. CDR3 coding DNA: TGTGCCAGCCTAAAACAGGGAACGGGCGAGCAGTACTTC. Its translation: CASLKQGTGEQYF. Full variable domain (outside the CDR3, taken from reference TRBV2 and TRBJ2-7): EPEVTQTPSHQVTQMGQEVILRCVPISNHLYFYWYRQILGQKVEFLVSFYNNEISEKSEIFDDQFSVERPDGSNFTLKIRSTKLEDSAMYFCASLKQGTGEQYFGPGTRLTVT.

The rearrangement joins TRBV3-1 (or the pseudogene TRBV3-2) to TRBJ2-7; 9 nucleotides align to TRBD2. Germline CDR1 is LGHDT and CDR2 is YNNKEL (reference sequence). The V gene end was trimmed by 3 bases and the J gene end by 6 bases; junction bases not matched to a gene: 6. This CDR3 region has 14 residues. The CDR3 spells CASSQDISGSEQYF. The CDR3 DNA is TGTGCCAGCAGCCAGGACATTAGCGGGAGCGAGCAGTACTTC.

The rearrangement links TRBV28 to TRBJ2-1, with TRBD2 matching over 10 bases. V lost 5 bases, J lost 9 bases, and 10 bases stayed unmatched. The V gene's germline CDR1 is MDHEN and CDR2 SYDVKM. This CDR3 is built from 15 residues. The CDR3 sequence is CASSPYRTSGSEQFF. CDR3 DNA: TGTGCCAGCAGTCCATACCGGACTAGCGGAAGTGAGCAGTTCTTC.

This chain joins TRBV10-3 and TRBJ1-1; 7 bases agree with TRBD1. The germline V gene has CDR1 ENHRY and CDR2 SYGVKD. Trimming at V came to 8 bases and at J to 1 base, leaving 1 base not matched to a gene. CDR3 length equals 12 residues. The CDR3, as DNA: TGTGCCATCTGGACAGGGAACACTGAAGCTTTCTTT. Its protein is CAIWTGNTEAFF.

This clone showed up just a few times. This rearrangement joins TRBV6-1 to TRBJ1-5; D possibly corresponds to TRBD1 (5 bases). Trimming left V 2 bases short and J 0 bases short, with 17 bases between. CDR1 and CDR2 (germline): MNHNS, SASEGT. The CDR3 sequence is 18 residues long. The CDR3 DNA is TGTGCCAGCAGTGAATTGATTTTCAGGGTACGTAGCAATCAGCCCCAGCATTTT. Its translation is CASSELIFRVRSNQPQHF.

The V gene is TRBV28, the J gene TRBJ2-1, with 7 bases lining up with TRBD2. The CDR3 length is 18 residues. Trimming cost V 1 base and J 7 bases; bases outside gene matches: 16. Germline loops: CDR1 MDHEN, CDR2 SYDVKM. This CDR3 reads CASSLLLIGRRGGNEQFF. CDR3 coding DNA: TGTGCCAGCAGTTTATTATTAATCGGACGGCGGGGAGGGAATGAGCAGTTCTTC.

The gene calls are TRBV28 and TRBJ1-5; possibly TRBD1 for D (6 bases). V shed 5 bases and J shed 0 bases, with 14 bases lying between them. The CDR3 runs 16 residues. Germline V CDR1 and CDR2: MDHEN, SYDVKM. This chain's CDR3 is CASSPPRGYSNQPQHF. The CDR3 region has the DNA TGTGCCAGCAGTCCCCCCAGGGGTTATAGCAATCAGCCCCAGCATTTT.

This chain links TRBV5-1 with TRBJ2-5; TRBD1 aligns across 9 bases. The CDR3 sequence is 16 residues long. Looked up from germline, CDR1 is SGHRS and CDR2 is YFSETQ. Unmatched junction bases numbered 10, after V lost 5 bases and J lost 2 bases. The CDR3 bases are TGCGCCAGCAGTCGCGGGACAGGGATATTACAAGAGACCCAGTACTTC. This sequence encodes CASSRGTGILQETQYF.

This chain uses TRBV24-1 with TRBJ2-3, with 7 bases that match TRBD2. The CDR3 is 18 amino acids. Germline assignment: CDR1 KGHDR and CDR2 SFDVKD. The J segment lost 5 bases and the V segment lost 4 bases, leaving 17 bases of the junction unmatched. Here the CDR3 DNA reads TGTGCCACCAGTGACAGTGCGGGAGAAAACTTCCCCTTAGATACGCAGTATTTT. Translating it yields CATSDSAGENFPLDTQYF.

The gene calls are TRBV30 and TRBJ2-5; weak D call: TRBD2 (5 bases). This CDR3 has 13 amino acids. Trimming cost V 4 bases and J 5 bases, with 14 bases left between them. Germline-derived CDR1 and CDR2 are GTSNPN and SVGIG (reference sequence). CDR3 sequence: CAWMRVARETQYF. The DNA of the CDR3 is TGTGCCTGGATGAGGGTGGCTAGGGAGACCCAGTACTTC.

The genes are TRBV27 and TRBJ2-7; 10 bases agree with TRBD1. V shed 2 bases, J shed 5 bases, and the junction held 9 bases outside the gene matches. CDR3 size: 16 residues. CDR1 and CDR2 from the germline V gene are MNHEY and SMNVEV (reference sequence). CDR3 sequence: CASSLSLGTGAHEQYF. In nucleotides, the CDR3 is TGTGCCAGCAGTTTAAGTCTTGGGACAGGGGCCCACGAGCAGTACTTC.

The chain is built from TRBV3-1 (or the pseudogene TRBV3-2) and TRBJ2-7; 7 bases line up with TRBD2. The CDR3 loop spans 14 amino acids. Germline V gene lookup returns CDR1 LGHDT and CDR2 YNNKEL (reference sequence). Trimming cost V 7 bases and J 4 bases; bases outside gene matches: 10. CDR3 loop: CASTARELLYEQYF. The CDR3 DNA sequence: TGTGCCAGCACAGCGCGGGAGTTGTTGTACGAGCAGTACTTC.

The V gene is TRBV28, the J gene TRBJ1-5, with D possibly matching TRBD1 (5 bases). The V and J ends lost 2 bases and 2 bases respectively, with 13 bases between them. The CDR3 covers 16 residues. Germline V lookup: CDR1 MDHEN, CDR2 SYDVKM. The CDR3 sequence: CASSLPSGEGNQPQHF. The CDR3 DNA is TGTGCCAGCAGTTTACCTTCGGGGGAGGGCAATCAGCCCCAGCATTTT.

The gene calls are TRBV6-1 and TRBJ1-5; 9 nucleotides agree with TRBD1. The CDR3 extends over 16 amino acids. CDR1 is MNHNS, CDR2 SASEGT, per germline. V lost 1 base to trimming and J lost 5 bases; unmatched junction nucleotides: 6. CDR3 sequence reads: CASSEGSGQGHQPQHF. In DNA, the CDR3 is TGTGCCAGCAGTGAAGGATCGGGACAGGGCCATCAGCCCCAGCATTTT.

The CDR3 sequence: CASSSSGLNYEQYF. DNA of the CDR3: TGTGCCAGCAGTTCATCGGGACTGAACTACGAGCAGTACTTC. V and J are TRBV28 and TRBJ2-7; a possible D gene is TRBD2 (6 bases). The germline CDR1 and CDR2 sequences are MDHEN and SYDVKM. CDR3 length: 14 amino acids. V gave up 4 bases and J gave up 3 bases, with 13 bases separating them.

CDR3 sequence (DNA): TGTGCCAGCACCCTAACCGAAGGACAGCAAGAGACCCAGTACTTC. This encodes CASTLTEGQQETQYF. The genes are TRBV21-1 and TRBJ2-5; the table's D call, TRBD1, has no DNA check behind it. TRBV21-1 counts as a pseudogene. The CDR3 consists of 15 residues.

J is TRBJ1-1 and V is TRBV2, with 8 bases that match TRBD1. The length of the CDR3 is 14 residues. The V gene's germline CDR1 is SNHLY and CDR2 FYNNEI. V lost 6 bases to trimming and J lost 4 bases; unmatched junction nucleotides: 7. This CDR3 reads CASRLQGESTEAFF. Written as DNA, the CDR3 is TGTGCCAGCAGGCTACAGGGGGAATCCACTGAAGCTTTCTTT.

This chain joins TRBV27 and TRBJ2-1; TRBD2 matches at 13 bases. Germline V lookup: CDR1 MNHEY, CDR2 SMNVEV (reference sequence). The V segment lost 5 bases and the J segment 7 bases; nucleotides outside the gene matches: 5. The CDR3 is made up of 15 amino acids. Here the CDR3 reads CASSPRLAGGNEQFF. The CDR3 nucleotides read TGTGCCAGCAGTCCCCGACTAGCGGGAGGTAATGAGCAGTTCTTC.

This chain links TRBV2 with TRBJ2-7; 8 bases agree with TRBD2. Germline CDR1 reads SNHLY; CDR2 reads FYNNEI. After removal of 0 bases from V and 2 bases from J, the junction contained 9 bases not matched to a gene. CDR3 length: 17 amino acids. The CDR3 DNA sequence: TGTGCCAGCAGTGAAGCGGGGGGGTTAGCGGGGCCCTACGAGCAGTACTTC. It codes for CASSEAGGLAGPYEQYF.

The chain carries TRBV19 and TRBJ2-4; a possible D gene is TRBD2 (5 bases). This CDR3 is built from 12 residues. V dropped 4 bases and J dropped 13 bases, with 14 bases sitting between them. The germline V gene has CDR1 LNHDA and CDR2 SQIVND (reference sequence). The CDR3 DNA is TGTGCCAGTAGTACTCGGGGAAGCAGACAGTACTTC. Its translation is CASSTRGSRQYF.

V and J are TRBV27 and TRBJ2-2; D remains unclear. The germline gives CDR1 MNHEY, CDR2 SMNVEV (reference sequence). Trimming shortened V by 3 bases and J by 5 bases, and 10 bases separated the two germline ends. The CDR3 covers 14 residues. CDR3 sequence: CASSFVSQTGELFF. The CDR3 coding sequence is TGTGCCAGCAGTTTTGTGTCACAAACCGGGGAGCTGTTTTTT.

The chain links TRBV18 to TRBJ2-7, with 8 bases identical to TRBD2. The CDR3 consists of 17 residues. J gave up 4 bases and V 0 bases, and 11 bases lay outside the gene matches. Germline V gene sequence: CDR1 KGHSH, CDR2 LQKENI. CDR3 protein: CASSPPSGLAGSYEQYF. Written as DNA, the CDR3 is TGTGCCAGCTCACCACCTTCCGGCTTAGCGGGAAGTTACGAGCAGTACTTC.

The J gene is TRBJ1-5, the V gene TRBV5-1; no clear D gene. There are 15 residues in the CDR3. Germline V lookup: CDR1 SGHRS, CDR2 YFSETQ. The V end was cut by 0 bases, the J end by 4 bases, with 11 bases between. The CDR3 is CASSLEGRVNQPQHF. CDR3 bases: TGCGCCAGCAGCTTGGAAGGGAGGGTTAATCAGCCCCAGCATTTT.